Listed here are 19 T cell receptor beta chains from one sample, sequenced in a study of preoperative IRX-2 immunotherapy in early breast cancer. Clones were read by immunoSEQ multiplex PCR, and TCRdb kept only the in-frame ones, dropping some. The table records 40,000 to 45,000 clones, 85% to 95% of them present only once. Sample treatment: preoperative locoregional IRX-2 cytokine immunotherapy. The material sequenced was tumor tissue, taken after IRX-2 immunotherapy. These TCRs come from a human donor with breast cancer.

The table lists this clone with a count of one. The chain has TRBV6-5 and TRBJ2-5; 9 bases are a match to TRBD2. The CDR3 has 16 amino acids. Germline V gene data show CDR1 as MNHEY and CDR2 as SVGAGI. V shed 4 bases, J shed 1 base, and the junction held 7 bases outside the gene matches. The CDR3 sequence is CASSSPSGDPQETQYF. CDR3 in DNA: TGTGCCAGCAGTTCCCCTAGCGGGGACCCCCAAGAGACCCAGTACTTC.

This chain connects TRBV2 to TRBJ1-5, with TRBD1 identical over 8 bases. The germline V gene has CDR1 SNHLY and CDR2 FYNNEI. The trim removed 6 bases at V and 4 bases at J, leaving 11 bases unmatched. CDR3 size: 16 residues. The CDR3 reads CASRPNRQGRNQPQHF. CDR3 sequence (DNA): TGTGCCAGCAGACCAAACCGACAGGGGCGAAATCAGCCCCAGCATTTT.

This chain uses TRBV15 with TRBJ2-7; TRBD2 matches 7 bases. The CDR3 contains 16 residues. Germline V gene sequence: CDR1 LNHNV, CDR2 YYDKDF (reference sequence). Trimming removed 1 base from V and 7 bases from J; junction bases left unmatched: 13. The CDR3, as DNA: TGTGCCACCAGCAGAGGGGTGTGGGGAGCGGGACGGGAGCAGTACTTC. Translated, it gives CATSRGVWGAGREQYF.

The V gene is TRBV6-4, the J gene TRBJ1-5; D gene unclear. The CDR3 sequence is 15 residues long. The germline V gene has CDR1 MRHNA and CDR2 SNTAGT. Deletions cut 0 bases from V and 3 bases from J, with 9 bases between. CDR3 bases: TGTGCCAGCAGTGACTCCGGGGTGAACAATCAGCCCCAGCATTTT. As protein: CASSDSGVNNQPQHF.

This clone was seen only a few times. This rearrangement joins TRBV4-2 to TRBJ2-3; 9 nucleotides line up with TRBD2. The CDR3 covers 16 residues. Germline assignment: CDR1 LGHNA and CDR2 YNFKEQ. V lost 0 bases to trimming and J lost 3 bases; unmatched junction nucleotides: 4. CDR3 sequence: CASSQEASGVTDTQYF. In DNA, the CDR3 is TGTGCCAGCAGCCAAGAGGCTAGCGGGGTTACAGATACGCAGTATTTT.

The rearrangement joins TRBV19 to TRBJ2-7; 7 nucleotides agree with TRBD2. CDR1 and CDR2 (germline): LNHDA, SQIVND (reference sequence). The CDR3 loop spans 16 amino acids. The J segment lost 6 bases and the V segment lost 0 bases, leaving 11 bases of the junction unmatched. CDR3 in DNA: TGTGCCAGTAGTATAGATGGCGGGACTACGCTTCGCGAGCAGTACTTC. Translated, it gives CASSIDGGTTLREQYF.

The rearrangement links TRBV5-5 to TRBJ1-1; D is perhaps TRBD1 (6 bases). CDR3 size: 16 residues. Germline lookup yields CDR1 SGHKS and CDR2 YYEKEE (reference sequence). Trimming removed 1 base from V and 0 bases from J, with 13 bases in between. Here the CDR3 DNA reads TGTGCCAGCAGCTTGTTCGGGGGCAATTTGAACACTGAAGCTTTCTTT. The encoded protein is CASSLFGGNLNTEAFF.

The chain joins TRBV15 to TRBJ1-4; 10 bases are shared with TRBD1. The germline gives CDR1 LNHNV, CDR2 YYDKDF (reference sequence). Trimming cost V 5 bases and J 10 bases; bases outside gene matches: 7. The CDR3 length is 14 residues. The CDR3 protein is CATSGQGVLAKLFF. In nucleotides, the CDR3 is TGTGCCACCAGCGGACAGGGGGTGTTGGCAAAACTGTTTTTT. The full variable domain, completed using reference TRBV15 and TRBJ1-4, is DAMVIQNPRYQVTQFGKPVTLSCSQTLNHNVMYWYQQKSSQAPKLLFHYYDKDFNNEADTPDNFQSRRPNTSFCFLDIRSPGLGDTAMYLCATSGQGVLAKLFFGSGTQLSVL.

V usage is TRBV27 and J usage is TRBJ2-2; perhaps TRBD2 as D (6 bases). The CDR3 is 16 residues long. The V gene lost 0 bases and the J gene lost 2 bases, with 10 bases spanning the gap. Germline V lookup: CDR1 MNHEY, CDR2 SMNVEV (reference sequence). The CDR3 loop is CASSLSGGRNTGELFF. The CDR3 DNA follows: TGTGCCAGCAGTTTATCGGGGGGACGAAACACCGGGGAGCTGTTTTTT.

This chain joins TRBV6-6 and TRBJ2-5; 10 bases are shared with TRBD1. The DNA end lines up better with TRBJ2-7; the J call may be wrong. The CDR3 runs to 14 residues. Germline CDR1 and CDR2: MNHNY and SVGAGI (reference sequence). The CDR3 coding sequence is TGTGCCAGCAGGAGGACAGGGGGAAACTACGAGCAGTACTTC. Translation gives CASRRTGGNYEQYF.

In its sample, this clone was seen once. The chain employs TRBV2 and TRBJ2-3; unclear D gene. Germline values: CDR1 SNHLY, CDR2 FYNNEI. The CDR3 spans 12 residues. Trimming took off 6 bases at V and 3 bases at J, with 7 bases between the two ends. The CDR3 region has the DNA TGTGCCAGCAGGGCACGAACAGATACGCAGTATTTT. This codes for CASRARTDTQYF.

The rearrangement uses TRBV9 and TRBJ1-4; tentative D call: TRBD1 (6 bases). Germline values: CDR1 SGDLS, CDR2 YYNGEE. V was trimmed by 4 bases and J by 3 bases, leaving 10 bases between them. This CDR3 has 14 amino acids. In DNA, the CDR3 is TGTGCCAGCAGCCCGGACAGAGCTAATGAAAAACTGTTTTTT. It codes for CASSPDRANEKLFF.

This chain joins TRBV19 and TRBJ1-1; maybe TRBD1 (6 bases). Trimming took 4 bases from V and 3 from J, leaving 15 bases between them. The germline CDR1 and CDR2 sequences are LNHDA and SQIVND (reference sequence). CDR3 length: 15 residues. This CDR3 is CASSTWNRVYTEAFF. The CDR3, as DNA: TGTGCCAGTAGTACCTGGAACAGGGTCTACACTGAAGCTTTCTTT. The full variable domain, in which reference TRBV19 and TRBJ1-1 provide the parts outside the CDR3, is DGGITQSPKYLFRKEGQNVTLSCEQNLNHDAMYWYRQDPGQGLRLIYYSQIVNDFQKGDIAEGYSVSREKKESFPLTVTSAQKNPTAFYLCASSTWNRVYTEAFFGQGTRLTVV.

This chain's CDR3 is CSVEDLGKGSTEAFF. CDR3 nucleotide sequence: TGCAGCGTTGAAGATCTTGGGAAGGGGAGCACTGAAGCTTTCTTT. This rearrangement joins TRBV29-1 to TRBJ1-1; D is possibly TRBD1 (5 bases). Per germline, CDR1 SQVTM and CDR2 ANQGSEA. The CDR3 loop spans 15 amino acids. V lost 0 bases, J lost 4 bases, and 15 bases lay in between.

V and J are TRBV28 and TRBJ2-4, with 12 bases lining up with TRBD1. This CDR3 contains 15 residues. The germline V gene encodes CDR1 MDHEN and CDR2 SYDVKM. The V gene end was trimmed by 6 bases and the J gene end by 6 bases; junction bases not matched to a gene: 6. The CDR3 DNA reads TGTGCCAGCAGAGGGACAGGGGGCGTGGTAAACATTCAGTACTTC. Its translation: CASRGTGGVVNIQYF.

The chain is built from TRBV4-1 and TRBJ2-1, with D possibly matching TRBD1 (5 bases). Germline lookup yields CDR1 MGHRA and CDR2 YSYEKL. V dropped 3 bases and J dropped 6 bases, with 12 bases sitting between them. The CDR3 contains 14 residues. Here the CDR3 reads CASSHPGARNEQFF. The CDR3 DNA reads as TGCGCCAGCAGCCACCCTGGGGCACGCAATGAGCAGTTCTTC.

This clone was recorded only once. The rearrangement joins TRBV7-9 to TRBJ2-6; 7 bases are a match to TRBD2. Germline-derived CDR1 and CDR2 are SEHNR and FQNEAQ (reference sequence). The CDR3 is 19 amino acids. V was clipped by 0 bases and J by 0 bases; unmatched bases: 8. The CDR3 loop reads CASSLARGGDNSGANVLTF. In DNA form, the CDR3 reads TGTGCCAGCAGCTTAGCGCGGGGAGGGGATAACTCTGGGGCCAACGTCCTGACTTTC.

V and J are TRBV20-1 and TRBJ2-1; D gene ambiguous. The ends were cut back, 6 bases at V and 9 bases at J, with 12 bases in the middle. This CDR3 is 11 amino acids long. Germline V gene lookup returns CDR1 DFQATT and CDR2 SNEGSKA (reference sequence). CDR3 region: CSAGIFTEQFF. CDR3 DNA sequence: TGCAGTGCCGGAATCTTTACTGAGCAGTTCTTC.

The rearrangement uses TRBV7-9 and TRBJ2-6, with a weak D call TRBD2 (5 bases). Germline V gene data show CDR1 as SEHNR and CDR2 as FQNEAQ (reference sequence). Trimming shortened V by 5 bases and J by 0 bases, and 17 bases separated the two germline ends. This CDR3 region has 18 residues. CDR3 in DNA: TGTGCCAGCAGCCCCGCTCGCGGGCGTAGCTCTGGGGCCAACGTCCTGACTTTC. Residues: CASSPARGRSSGANVLTF.